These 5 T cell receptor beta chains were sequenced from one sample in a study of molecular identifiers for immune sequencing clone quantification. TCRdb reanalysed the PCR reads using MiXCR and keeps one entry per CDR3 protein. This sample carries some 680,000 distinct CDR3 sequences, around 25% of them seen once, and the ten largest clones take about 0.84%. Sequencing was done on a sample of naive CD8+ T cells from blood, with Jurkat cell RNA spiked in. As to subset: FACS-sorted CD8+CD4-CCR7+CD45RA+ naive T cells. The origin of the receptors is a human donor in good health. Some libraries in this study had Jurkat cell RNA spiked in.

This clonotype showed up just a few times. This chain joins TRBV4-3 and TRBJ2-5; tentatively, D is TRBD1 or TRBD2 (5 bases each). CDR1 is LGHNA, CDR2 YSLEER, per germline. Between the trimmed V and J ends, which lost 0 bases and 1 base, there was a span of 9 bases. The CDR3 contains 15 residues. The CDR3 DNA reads TGCGCCAGCAGCCAAGAGTGGGACGCCCAAGAGACCCAGTACTTC. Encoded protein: CASSQEWDAQETQYF.

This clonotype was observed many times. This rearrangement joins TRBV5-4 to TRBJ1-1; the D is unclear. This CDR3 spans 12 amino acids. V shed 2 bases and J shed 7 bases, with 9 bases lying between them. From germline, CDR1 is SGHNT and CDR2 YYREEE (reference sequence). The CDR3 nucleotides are TGTGCCAGCAGCTTTTCCCCAGGTGAAGCTTTCTTT. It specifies CASSFSPGEAFF.

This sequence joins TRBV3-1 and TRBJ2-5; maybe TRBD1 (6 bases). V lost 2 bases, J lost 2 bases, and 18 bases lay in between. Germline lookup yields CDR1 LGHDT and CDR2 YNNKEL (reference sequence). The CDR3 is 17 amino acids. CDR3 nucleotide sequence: TGTGCCAGCAGCCAAAATCGGTACAGGGTTTCTCAAGAGACCCAGTACTTC. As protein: CASSQNRYRVSQETQYF.

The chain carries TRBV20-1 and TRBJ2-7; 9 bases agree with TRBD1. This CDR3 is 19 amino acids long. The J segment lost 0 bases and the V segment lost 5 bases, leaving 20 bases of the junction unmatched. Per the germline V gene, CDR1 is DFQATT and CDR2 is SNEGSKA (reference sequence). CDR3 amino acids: CSAGPHRGRRGVSSYEQYF. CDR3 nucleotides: TGCAGTGCTGGCCCACACAGGGGGCGGAGGGGGGTAAGCTCCTACGAGCAGTACTTC.

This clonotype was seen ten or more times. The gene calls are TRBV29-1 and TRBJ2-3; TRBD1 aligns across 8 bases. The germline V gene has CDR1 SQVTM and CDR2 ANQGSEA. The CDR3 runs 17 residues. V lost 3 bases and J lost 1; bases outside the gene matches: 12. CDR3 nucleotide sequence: TGCAGCGTTGATCGCCCCGTACCAGGGGGCGGCACAGATACGCAGTATTTT. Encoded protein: CSVDRPVPGGGTDTQYF.